A selection of T cell receptor beta chains follows, all from one sample in a study of blood T cell repertoires in COVID-19. Sequencing used immunoSEQ multiplex PCR; TCRdb keeps in-frame clones, though not all of them. The table includes about 170,000 clones, about 90% detected once. The sequenced sample was peripheral blood. The source of these receptors is a man aged 25 to 45 with COVID-19, enrolled during active disease. Each CDR3 is given with its conserved first and last residue. A D gene is named only where the DNA matches it firmly. Clone size is not always given. Where it is, it says once, few, many or a class for expanded clones.

DNA,CDR3,V,size,J,D
TGTGCCAGCAGTCGGGGACAGGGGTCGTACACTGAAGCTTTCTTT,CASSRGQGSYTEAFF,TRBV6-5,NA,TRBJ1-1,TRBD1
TGTGCCAGCAGCCCATGGACAGGCTCCTACGAGCAGTACTTC,CASSPWTGSYEQYF,TRBV27,NA,TRBJ2-7,TRBD1
TGTGCCAGCAGTTACTACTCTGTGAGCGGATGGTTCTTC,CASSYYSVSGWFF,TRBV6-2/TRBV6-3,once,TRBJ2-1,NA
TGTGCCAGCTCGGAGGATTCGGACACCGGGGAGCTGTTTTTT,CASSEDSDTGELFF,TRBV6-6,once,TRBJ2-2,NA
TGTGCCAGCAGCGGGGGCACCGACAATGAGCAGTTCTTC,CASSGGTDNEQFF,TRBV9,NA,TRBJ2-1,NA
TGTGCCAGCAGCCCGGGGACAGGGGGCCGAGGTGGAAACACCATATATTTT,CASSPGTGGRGGNTIYF,TRBV3-1/TRBV3-2,NA,TRBJ1-3,TRBD1
TGTGCCAGCGCAACAGGGGGCGGTAGCAATGAGCAGTTCTTC,CASATGGGSNEQFF,TRBV19,NA,TRBJ2-1,TRBD1
TGTGCCTGGAGCGGACTAGCGCTTCGCGGGGAGCTGTTTTTT,CAWSGLALRGELFF,TRBV30,NA,TRBJ2-2,TRBD2
TGTGCCAGCAGCTTAATCTTGGGGGGAGCAAACACTGAAGCTTTCTTT,CASSLILGGANTEAFF,TRBV7-2,NA,TRBJ1-1,NA
TGTGCTAGTGGTTACTCGACAGGGGGTTATGGGACCCAGTACTTC,CASGYSTGGYGTQYF,TRBV12-5,NA,TRBJ2-5,TRBD1
TGTGCCAGTAGTATTTATGAGTCTGGGGCCAACGTCCTGACTTTC,CASSIYESGANVLTF,TRBV19,NA,TRBJ2-6,NA
TGCGCCAGCAGCTTGGGGGGCAAACGCACAGATACGCAGTATTTT,CASSLGGKRTDTQYF,TRBV5-1,NA,TRBJ2-3,NA
TGTGCCAGTAGTCGCGTAGTCAATGAGCAGTTCTTC,CASSRVVNEQFF,TRBV19,NA,TRBJ2-1,NA
TGTGCCAGTAGTGCCCTACGAGCGGGAGGGGGTGAGCAGTTCTTC,CASSALRAGGGEQFF,TRBV19,few,TRBJ2-1,TRBD2
TGTGCCAGCCTAAAAAGGGGCGAGCAGTACTTC,CASLKRGEQYF,TRBV25-1,NA,TRBJ2-7,NA
TGTGCCAGCAGTGCCCCTCGGGCAGGGGGAAACAATGAGCAGTTCTTC,CASSAPRAGGNNEQFF,TRBV6-1,once,TRBJ2-1,TRBD1
TGTGCCATCAGTGATGGAGGGACCGGCTCCTATAATTCACCCCTCCACTTT,CAISDGGTGSYNSPLHF,TRBV10-3,NA,TRBJ1-6,NA
TGTGCCAGCAGCGTAGCCCTGACTCCTCTAAGTGAGCAGTTCTTC,CASSVALTPLSEQFF,TRBV9,NA,TRBJ2-1,NA
TGTGCCAGCAGTTCCCATAGCAGCTCCTACAATGAGCAGTTCTTC,CASSSHSSSYNEQFF,TRBV28,NA,TRBJ2-1,NA
TGCAGTGCTAGTAAGGGCGGGGGCACAGATACGCAGTATTTT,CSASKGGGTDTQYF,TRBV20-1,NA,TRBJ2-3,NA
TGTGCCAGCAGTTACCCAGCGGGAGAGAGCACAGATACGCAGTATTTT,CASSYPAGESTDTQYF,TRBV6-2/TRBV6-3,NA,TRBJ2-3,TRBD2
TGTGCCAGCAGCTTAACGGCATCGACTAACTATGGCTACACCTTC,CASSLTASTNYGYTF,TRBV7-3,once,TRBJ1-2,NA
TGTGCCAGTAGTATAAAGTTAGGCGTCGGAGAACTCCACTTT,CASSIKLGVGELHF,TRBV19,NA,TRBJ1-6,NA
TGTGCCAGTAGCCTACAGGGAACCATTAACTATGGCTACACCTTC,CASSLQGTINYGYTF,TRBV19,NA,TRBJ1-2,NA
TGTGCCAGTAGTATAAGGGGACTAGCGGGAGTGTCCACCGGGGAGCTGTTTTTT,CASSIRGLAGVSTGELFF,TRBV19,NA,TRBJ2-2,TRBD2
TGTGCCAGCTCACCTCGGACAGGGGATGAAAAACTGTTTTTT,CASSPRTGDEKLFF,TRBV18,NA,TRBJ1-4,TRBD1
TGTGCCACCAGCGGATTGACAAACACCTACGAGCAGTACTTC,CATSGLTNTYEQYF,TRBV15,few,TRBJ2-7,NA
TGTGCCAGCAGCTTAGATCAGAACACTGAAGCTTTCTTT,CASSLDQNTEAFF,TRBV7-2,NA,TRBJ1-1,NA